These 21 T cell receptor beta chains share one sample of origin, sequenced in a study of OX40 agonist ivuxolimab in advanced cancers. The repertoire was sequenced with immunoSEQ multiplex PCR; TCRdb's copy has only in-frame clones and lacks some. This sample carries about 50,000 clones, less than 85% of them seen once, and the ten largest clones take 10% to 15%. The sequenced sample was CD4+ or CD8+ T cells sorted from blood, obtained in a trial of the OX40 agonist ivuxolimab. These receptors originate from an adult with an advanced solid tumor such as melanoma, head and neck, liver or kidney cancer.

This clone was observed a single time. The chain has TRBV7-6 and TRBJ2-1; D perhaps matches TRBD2 (5 bases). This CDR3 region has 15 residues. Germline V gives CDR1 SGHVS, CDR2 FNYEAQ. V lost 1 base to trimming and J lost 4 bases, with 11 bases between them. The CDR3 sequence is CASSLGTQSYNEQFF. The CDR3, as DNA: TGTGCCAGCAGCTTAGGGACTCAATCGTACAATGAGCAGTTCTTC.

The rearrangement uses TRBV5-1 and TRBJ1-1, with D unclear. The V and J ends lost 7 bases and 4 bases respectively, with 17 bases between them. The CDR3 is made up of 14 amino acids. CDR1 is SGHRS, CDR2 YFSETQ, per germline. For the CDR3, the DNA is TGCGCCAGCCGCCACGGGGATGGAAGCACTGAAGCTTTCTTT. This codes for CASRHGDGSTEAFF. Based on the CDR3 plus reference TRBV5-1 and TRBJ1-1, the full variable domain is KAGVTQTPRYLIKTRGQQVTLSCSPISGHRSVSWYQQTPGQGLQFLFEYFSETQRNKGNFPGRFSGRQFSNSRSEMNVSTLELGDSALYLCASRHGDGSTEAFFGQGTRLTVV.

The gene calls are TRBV7-9 and TRBJ1-4; D is uncertain. CDR3 size: 13 residues. V was pared by 1 base and J by 8 bases, with 8 bases between. The germline V gene encodes CDR1 SEHNR and CDR2 FQNEAQ (reference sequence). CDR3: CASSLGQFEKLFF. The DNA for the CDR3 is TGTGCCAGCAGCTTAGGTCAGTTCGAAAAACTGTTTTTT.

The V call is TRBV30, the J call TRBJ2-7; maybe TRBD2 (6 bases). With 5 bases removed from V and 3 bases from J, the gap between germline ends came to 11 bases. CDR1 is GTSNPN and CDR2 is SVGIG in the germline V gene (reference sequence). There are 12 residues in the CDR3. Here the CDR3 DNA reads TGTGCCTGGGCGGGACGGGGCTACGAGCAGTACTTC. Translation: CAWAGRGYEQYF.

The V call is TRBV7-9, the J call TRBJ1-2, with TRBD1 matching over 7 bases. There are 15 residues in the CDR3. Trimming at V came to 3 bases and at J to 6 bases, leaving 10 bases not matched to a gene. Germline CDR1 and CDR2: SEHNR and FQNEAQ (reference sequence). The CDR3 nucleotides are TGTGCCAGCAGCTTTCCGGGACAGCGATCTGATGGCTACACCTTC. This encodes CASSFPGQRSDGYTF.

V gene TRBV27 combines with J gene TRBJ2-7; the match to TRBD2 covers 9 bases. Unmatched junction bases numbered 2, after V lost 2 bases and J lost 3 bases. In germline, CDR1 is MNHEY, CDR2 SMNVEV (reference sequence). CDR3 size: 14 residues. The chain's CDR3 is CASSLGREGYEQYF. In DNA form, the CDR3 reads TGTGCCAGCAGTTTAGGGCGGGAGGGCTACGAGCAGTACTTC.

The V and J genes are TRBV5-4 and TRBJ2-7, with a possible D match to TRBD2 (7 bases). Looked up from germline, CDR1 is SGHNT and CDR2 is YYREEE (reference sequence). The CDR3 consists of 14 residues. V was cut by 3 bases and J by 7 bases, with 17 bases left in between. CDR3 sequence reads: CASSWAGAPWEQYF. As DNA, the CDR3 is TGTGCCAGCAGCTGGGCGGGGGCCCCCTGGGAGCAGTACTTC.

CDR3 bases: TGTGCCAGCAGTTTGACCGGGACTAGTGGTTACGAGCAGTACTTC. This sequence encodes CASSLTGTSGYEQYF. The chain combines TRBV6-1 with TRBJ2-7; TRBD2 aligns across 8 bases. The length of the CDR3 is 15 residues. CDR1 is MNHNS and CDR2 is SASEGT in the germline V gene. Unmatched junction bases numbered 10, after V lost 5 bases and J lost 4 bases.

The chain recombines TRBV30 with TRBJ1-5; possible D gene TRBD1, 5 bases. The CDR3 is 17 amino acids. V was pared by 1 base and J by 6 bases, with 22 bases between. Germline-derived CDR1 and CDR2 are GTSNPN and SVGIG (reference sequence). This CDR3 reads CAWSGRSYHLGGQPQHF. The CDR3 nucleotides are TGTGCCTGGAGTGGTAGGAGCTACCACCTTGGGGGTCAGCCCCAGCATTTT.

V and J are TRBV6-1 and TRBJ2-1; D not resolved. Trimming pared 5 bases from V and 4 bases from J, leaving 9 bases between. Looked up from germline, CDR1 is MNHNS and CDR2 is SASEGT. The CDR3 spans 13 residues. The CDR3 DNA reads TGTGCCAGCAGTTCCGAAGGGTACAATGAGCAGTTCTTC. It codes for CASSSEGYNEQFF.

This clone has only one observation. CDR3 sequence reads: CASAPDLNSPLHF. In nucleotides, the CDR3 is TGTGCCAGCGCCCCGGACCTTAATTCACCCCTCCACTTT. V is TRBV7-6 and J is TRBJ1-6; D uncertain. Trimming pared 8 bases from V and 6 bases from J, leaving 11 bases between. The CDR3 consists of 13 residues. Germline CDR1 SGHVS, CDR2 FNYEAQ. Looking up the rest from reference TRBV7-6 and TRBJ1-6 gives the full variable domain: GAGVSQSPRYKVTKRGQDVALRCDPISGHVSLYWYRQALGQGPEFLTYFNYEAQQDKSGLPNDRFSAERPEGSISTLTIQRTEQRDSAMYRCASAPDLNSPLHFGNGTRLTVT.

V is TRBV5-4 and J is TRBJ2-3; D may match TRBD1 or TRBD2 (6 bases each). The CDR3 contains 13 residues. Germline V CDR1 and CDR2: SGHNT, YYREEE (reference sequence). DNA for the CDR3: TGTGCTACGGGGGCCAAGGGGGCAGATACGCAGTATTTT. Encoded protein: CATGAKGADTQYF. Filled out from reference TRBV5-4 and TRBJ2-3, the complete variable domain reads ETGVTQSPTHLIKTRGQQVTLRCSSQSGHNTVSWYQQALGQGPQFIFQYYREEENGRGNFPPRFSGLQFPNYSSELNVNALELDDSALYLCATGAKGADTQYFGPGTRLTVL.

The V gene is TRBV6-1, the J gene TRBJ2-2, with unresolved D. V was pared by 8 bases and J by 0 bases, with 13 bases between. Germline loops: CDR1 MNHNS, CDR2 SASEGT. The CDR3 extends over 15 amino acids. The CDR3 loop reads CASLLSPANTGELFF. The CDR3 region has the DNA TGTGCCAGCCTTCTAAGTCCAGCGAACACCGGGGAGCTGTTTTTT.

This clone has more than one count but fewer than ten. The chain combines TRBV6-5 with TRBJ1-5; D might be TRBD1 (6 bases). CDR1 MNHEY and CDR2 SVGAGI come from the germline V gene. Between the trimmed V and J ends, which lost 8 bases and 1 base, there was a span of 9 bases. CDR3 length equals 13 residues. This CDR3 is CASDDRSNQPQHF. The CDR3, as DNA: TGTGCCAGCGATGACAGGAGCAATCAGCCCCAGCATTTT.

Written as DNA, the CDR3 is TGTGCCAGCAGTGGGACAGGGGTCAATCAGCCCCAGCATTTT. Encoded protein: CASSGTGVNQPQHF. The chain carries TRBV2 and TRBJ1-5; 9 positions agree with TRBD1. This CDR3 has 14 amino acids. Germline V gives CDR1 SNHLY, CDR2 FYNNEI. Germline trimming cut 4 bases from V and 3 bases from J; bases unmatched to any gene: 1.

The CDR3 sequence is CASSLFSGMGSYTF. The CDR3 nucleotides are TGTGCCAGCAGCTTGTTCTCAGGGATGGGAAGCTACACCTTC. J is TRBJ1-2 and V is TRBV5-4; D perhaps matches TRBD1 (5 bases). The V end was cut by 1 base, the J end by 9 bases, with 16 bases between. This CDR3 is built from 14 residues. CDR1 and CDR2 (germline): SGHNT, YYREEE (reference sequence).

This clone has just one count. The chain uses TRBV18 and TRBJ2-1; TRBD2 matches at 11 bases. CDR1 and CDR2 (germline): KGHSH, LQKENI. The CDR3 has 16 residues. V lost 3 bases and J lost 8; bases outside the gene matches: 9. The CDR3: CASSPGTSGSIHEQFF. CDR3 nucleotide sequence: TGTGCCAGCTCACCGGGTACTAGCGGGAGTATCCATGAGCAGTTCTTC.

This sequence joins TRBV10-2 and TRBJ2-1; perhaps TRBD2 as D (5 bases). CDR1 is WSHSY, CDR2 SAAADI, per germline. The V and J ends lost 5 bases and 0 bases respectively, with 14 bases between them. The CDR3 runs 16 residues. For the CDR3, the DNA is TGCGCCAGCAGTTCCCTGGATCGGGGCTCCTACAATGAGCAGTTCTTC. The encoded protein is CASSSLDRGSYNEQFF.

CDR3 amino acids: CASSLSTPTWDSTDTQYF. CDR3 nucleotides: TGTGCCAGCAGTTTATCTACTCCGACCTGGGATAGCACAGATACGCAGTATTTT. The rearrangement joins TRBV28 to TRBJ2-3, with D uncertain. CDR1 is MDHEN and CDR2 is SYDVKM in the germline V gene. The V end lost 1 base, the J end lost 0 bases, and 17 bases lay between the germline ends. The CDR3 has 18 residues. The whole variable domain, remainder taken from reference TRBV28 and TRBJ2-3, is DVKVTQSSRYLVKRTGEKVFLECVQDMDHENMFWYRQDPGLGLRLIYFSYDVKMKEKGDIPEGYSVSREKKERFSLILESASTNQTSMYLCASSLSTPTWDSTDTQYFGPGTRLTVL.

J is TRBJ1-4 and V is TRBV11-2, with TRBD1 matching over 8 bases. With 3 bases clipped from V and 5 bases from J, the junction kept 2 bases outside the gene matches. The CDR3 extends over 14 amino acids. Germline V gives CDR1 SGHAT, CDR2 FQNNGV. This CDR3 is CASSFQGANEKLFF. CDR3 nucleotides: TGTGCCAGCAGCTTCCAGGGGGCAAATGAAAAACTGTTTTTT.

The V gene is TRBV28, the J gene TRBJ1-4; TRBD1 might be the D (5 bases). The CDR3 covers 15 residues. Germline assignment: CDR1 MDHEN and CDR2 SYDVKM. Trimming took off 3 bases at V and 5 bases at J, with 13 bases between the two ends. CDR3 sequence (DNA): TGTGCCAGCAGTTTTCGGGGCGTGGGGAATGAAAAACTGTTTTTT. This translates into CASSFRGVGNEKLFF.